This T cell receptor (beta chain) comes out of a study of shared clonotypes between healthy human individuals. Naivety among CD8 cells was defined by CD45RO negativity and positive CCR7 selection, thereby excluding terminally differentiated effector memory CD45RA+ cells. The material for each subset, its genomic DNA, was split evenly across several immunoSEQ plates. Libraries were prepared by immunoSEQ multiplex PCR; TCRdb keeps only in-frame clonotypes and omits some of them. The table lists around 700,000 clones, about 92% of them singletons. The CDR3 extends over 11 amino acids. Germline V gene data show CDR1 as SNHLY and CDR2 as FYNNEI. Trimming pared 8 bases from V and 3 bases from J, leaving 8 bases between.

The chain has TRBV2 and TRBJ2-7, with a tentative D call TRBD1 (5 bases). Sequencing was performed on naive CD8+ T cells sorted from blood. The source of this sequence is a man aged 25 to 45 in good health. CDR3 protein: CASGAYYEQYF. CDR3 nucleotides: TGTGCCAGCGGGGCTTACTACGAGCAGTACTTC.